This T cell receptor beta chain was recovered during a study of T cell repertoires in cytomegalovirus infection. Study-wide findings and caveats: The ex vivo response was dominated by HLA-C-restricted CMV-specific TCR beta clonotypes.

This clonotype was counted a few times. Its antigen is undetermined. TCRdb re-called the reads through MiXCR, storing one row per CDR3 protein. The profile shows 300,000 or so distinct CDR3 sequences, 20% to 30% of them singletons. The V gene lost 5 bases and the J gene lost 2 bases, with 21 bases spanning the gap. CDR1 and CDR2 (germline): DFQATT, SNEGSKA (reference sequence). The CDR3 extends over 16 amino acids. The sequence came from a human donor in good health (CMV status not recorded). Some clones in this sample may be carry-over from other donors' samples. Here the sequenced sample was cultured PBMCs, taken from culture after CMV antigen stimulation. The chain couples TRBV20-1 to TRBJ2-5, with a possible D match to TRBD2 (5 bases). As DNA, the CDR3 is TGCAGTGCTCTTCCTTTCCAGCGGACCTTGCAAGAGACCCAGTACTTC. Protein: CSALPFQRTLQETQYF.